A selection of T cell receptor beta chains follows, all from one sample in a study of identifying expanded T cells in peripheral blood. Profiling relied on immunoSEQ multiplex PCR, and the TCRdb table lists in-frame clones only, not all of them. The table has about 90,000 clones, around 85% seen once. The sequenced sample consisted of blood. The receptors shown here come from a person between 18 and 75 years old in good health. Each CDR3 is given with its conserved first and last residue.

v_gene | CDR3aa
TRBV5-6 | CASSPGDGRNEKLFF
TRBV6-4 | CASSFFENTGELFF
TRBV5-8 | CASSLLGRGREPQHF
TRBV7-6 | CASSLGTRVGNEQFF
TRBV4-3 | CASSSRQAGMTGEQFF
TRBV5-1 | CASSAGDVLGELFF
TRBV6-5 | CASSKGTITNYGYTF
TRBV9 | CASSPGGSSTEAFF
TRBV7-7 | CASSPGEARGYTF
TRBV25-1 | CASSGGVGGVNNEQFF
TRBV6-5 | CASSYGKNTEAFF
TRBV12-5 | CASGRLASYEQYF
TRBV5-1 | CASADRALNTEAFF
TRBV7-9 | CASSLPGRQGYTF
TRBV18 | CASSPVEKGRSQPQHF
TRBV7-9 | CASSPSHTGTGYGYTF
TRBV4-3 | CASSQGSGGHTF
TRBV19 | CASSIAGGRANEKLFF
TRBV19 | CASSPREGAKDGYTF
TRBV2 | CASSEGYSPLHF
TRBV29-1 | CSVVSFADTEAFF
TRBV5-1 | CASSFEGGKRRSPLHF
TRBV7-9 | CASSFSGEAFF
TRBV7-3 | CASSSKAGAGYNEQFF
TRBV15 | CATSRDRGQGIEQYF
TRBV28 | CASSTRSGQALGVNYGYTF
TRBV2 | CASKNSFNQPQHF
TRBV29-1 | CSVAADHNSPLHF
TRBV7-9 | CASSLVSGAEAFF
TRBV7-2 | CASSLQGFNQPQHF
TRBV29-1 | CSASEGNTEAFF
TRBV2 | CASSDRFGGQMNTEAFF
TRBV30 | CARTASNYGYTF
TRBV5-6 | CASSLGQGMANYGYTF
TRBV7-9 | CASSSGGQPQHF
TRBV19 | CASSMAYGGNNYNEQFF
TRBV7-9 | CASSFGSGKLFF
TRBV18 | CASSPGTGGFNDEQYF
TRBV12-5 | CASGLARDGSREPQHF
TRBV5-4 | CASSRQGRDTQYF
TRBV9 | CASSGPGTSNYGYTF
TRBV2 | CASVWDTGELFF
TRBV13 | CASSFGTANTEAFF
TRBV2 | CASRAGTGYTGELFF
TRBV25-1 | CASSVGQNFLEQYF
TRBV6-6 | CASSYPAGPLSEKLFF
TRBV7-9 | CASSLGTYYEQYF
TRBV6-5 | CASSSRQGARAEAFF
TRBV6-5 | CASRPTSGRSEQYF
TRBV13 | CASSGQGTVGYTF
TRBV25-1 | CASSESRTGEHEQYF
TRBV13 | CASSQDRAYEQYF